This TCR beta chain derives from a study of tumor-infiltrating lymphocytes in primary liver carcinoma. Study details: The tumors ranged from roughly 4 to 11 cm across and fell within stage T1-T3 N0M0.

From approximately 530 ng of total RNA, TCR beta-specific cDNA was reverse-transcribed using a constant-region primer. Slightly modified ARM-PCR with three nested multiplex PCR rounds yielded TCR beta libraries. A C-beta reverse primer was combined with TRBV1-TRBV30 forward primers in the first two PCR rounds, and each round had approximately 10 cycles. MiXCR, run by TCRdb on the multiplex PCR reads, gives a single entry per CDR3 protein. The top ten hold 16% of the sample, which has 30,000 to 40,000 distinct CDR3 sequences, roughly 69% seen once. Notes on the study in general: Whereas tumor region pairs overlapped more, tumor-adjacent and tumor-blood pairs overlapped less. A significantly higher top-250-clone fraction was found in tumors than in blood (p = 0.039).

This clonotype came up many times. Antigen: not known. Extraction of RNA together with DNA used roughly 20-32 mg of unsorted bulk tissue. Tumors were each sampled at five separate regions. CDR3 size: 16 residues. Germline assignment: CDR1 SNHLY and CDR2 FYNNEI. The V and J ends lost 6 bases and 1 base, in that order; junction bases with no gene match: 9. The sequenced material came from liver tumor tissue from sampling region 4. As for subset: tumor region T4, right-lateral pole. This chain joins TRBV2 and TRBJ2-3; 8 bases match TRBD2. The TCR sequence derives from a man aged 35-49 years with primary liver carcinoma and hepatitis B virus infection. The CDR3 protein is CASRAAHGRGTDTQYF. The DNA for the CDR3 is TGTGCCAGCAGGGCGGCACACGGGAGGGGCACAGATACGCAGTATTTT. Full variable domain (remainder filled in from reference TRBV2 and TRBJ2-3): EPEVTQTPSHQVTQMGQEVILRCVPISNHLYFYWYRQILGQKVEFLVSFYNNEISEKSEIFDDQFSVERPDGSNFTLKIRSTKLEDSAMYFCASRAAHGRGTDTQYFGPGTRLTVL.